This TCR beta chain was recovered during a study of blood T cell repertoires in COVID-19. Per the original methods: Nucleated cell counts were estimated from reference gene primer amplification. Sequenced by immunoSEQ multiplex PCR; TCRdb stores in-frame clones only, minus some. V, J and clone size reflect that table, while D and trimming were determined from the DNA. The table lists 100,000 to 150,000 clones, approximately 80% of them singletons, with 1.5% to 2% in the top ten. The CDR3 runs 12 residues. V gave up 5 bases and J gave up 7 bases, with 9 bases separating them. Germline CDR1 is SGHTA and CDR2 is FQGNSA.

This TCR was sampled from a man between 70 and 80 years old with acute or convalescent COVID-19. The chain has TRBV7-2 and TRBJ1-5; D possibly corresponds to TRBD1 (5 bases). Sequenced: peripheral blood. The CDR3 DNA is TGTGCCAGCAGCAAAAGGGGACAGCCCCAGCATTTT. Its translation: CASSKRGQPQHF.